The TCR beta chain under discussion was sequenced for a study of cytomegalovirus exposure and HLA in healthy donors. Whole-study findings and limits: CMV serostatus was the sole immune exposure data available. About 87% or about 30% of the time was how often most TCR beta V segments were productive, according to an earlier analysis. High specificity and sensitivity for cytomegalovirus status were reported for the classifier.

The CDR3 contains 17 residues. V gave up 0 bases and J gave up 6 bases; unmatched junction bases: 5. Germline assignment: CDR1 SGHRS and CDR2 YFSETQ. PCR involved 60 Vbeta and 13 Jbeta primers. The table came from immunoSEQ multiplex PCR; TCRdb's copy has only in-frame clones and leaves some out. Here the sample spans around 170,000 clones, roughly 80% being singletons. A note on this clone: The antigen remains unidentified.

What was sequenced was PBMCs. The chain uses TRBV5-1 and TRBJ2-1, with 14 positions matching TRBD2. This clonotype was sampled from a man in his forties in good health and CMV-seropositive. In DNA, the CDR3 is TGCGCCAGCAGCTTGGGACTAGCGGGGGGGCGTGTCAATGAGCAGTTCTTC. Protein product: CASSLGLAGGRVNEQFF.